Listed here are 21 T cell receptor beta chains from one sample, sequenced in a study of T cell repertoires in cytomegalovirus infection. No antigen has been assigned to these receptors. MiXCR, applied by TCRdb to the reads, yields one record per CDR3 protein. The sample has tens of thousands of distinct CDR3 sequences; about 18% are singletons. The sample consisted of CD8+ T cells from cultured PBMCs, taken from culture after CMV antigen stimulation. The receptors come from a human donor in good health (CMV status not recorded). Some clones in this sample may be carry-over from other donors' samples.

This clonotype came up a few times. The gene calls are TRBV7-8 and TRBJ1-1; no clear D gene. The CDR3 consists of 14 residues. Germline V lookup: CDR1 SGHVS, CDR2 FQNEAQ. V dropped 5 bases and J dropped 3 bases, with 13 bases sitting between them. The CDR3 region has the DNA TGTGCCAGCAGCGCCCCCGGAATTGACACTGAAGCTTTCTTT. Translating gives CASSAPGIDTEAFF.

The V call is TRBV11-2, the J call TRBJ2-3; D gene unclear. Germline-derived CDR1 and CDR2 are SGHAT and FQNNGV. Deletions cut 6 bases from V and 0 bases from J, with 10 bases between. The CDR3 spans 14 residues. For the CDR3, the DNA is TGTGCCAGCAGTAGGGCGTGGAGCACAGATACGCAGTATTTT. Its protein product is CASSRAWSTDTQYF. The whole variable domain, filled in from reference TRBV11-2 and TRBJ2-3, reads EAGVAQSPRYKIIEKRQSVAFWCNPISGHATLYWYQQILGQGPKLLIQFQNNGVVDDSQLPKDRFSAERLKGVDSTLKIQPAKLEDSAVYLCASSRAWSTDTQYFGPGTRLTVL.

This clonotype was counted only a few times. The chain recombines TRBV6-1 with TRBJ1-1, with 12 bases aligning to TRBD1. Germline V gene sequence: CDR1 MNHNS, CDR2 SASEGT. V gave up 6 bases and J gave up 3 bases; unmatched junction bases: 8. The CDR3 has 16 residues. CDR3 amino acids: CASSGGTGGVDTEAFF. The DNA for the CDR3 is TGTGCCAGCAGCGGTGGGACAGGGGGCGTAGACACTGAAGCTTTCTTT.

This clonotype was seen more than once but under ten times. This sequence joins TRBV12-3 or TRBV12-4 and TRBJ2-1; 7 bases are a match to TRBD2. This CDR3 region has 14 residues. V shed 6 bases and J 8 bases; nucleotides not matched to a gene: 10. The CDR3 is CASSQRGKTHEQFF. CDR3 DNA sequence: TGTGCCAGCAGCCAGCGGGGTAAGACCCATGAGCAGTTCTTC.

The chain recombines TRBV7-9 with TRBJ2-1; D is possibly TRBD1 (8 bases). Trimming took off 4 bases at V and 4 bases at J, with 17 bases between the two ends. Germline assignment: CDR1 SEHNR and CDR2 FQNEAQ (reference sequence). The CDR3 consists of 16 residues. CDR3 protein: CASSSGGDRTYNEQFF. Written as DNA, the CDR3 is TGTGCCAGCAGCTCAGGGGGGGACAGGACTTACAATGAGCAGTTCTTC.

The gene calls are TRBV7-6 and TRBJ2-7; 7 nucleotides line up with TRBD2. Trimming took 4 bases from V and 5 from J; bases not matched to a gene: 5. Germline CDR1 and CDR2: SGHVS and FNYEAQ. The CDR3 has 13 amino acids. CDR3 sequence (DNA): TGTGCCAGCAGCTCGGGGGGAAGGAACGAGCAGTACTTC. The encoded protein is CASSSGGRNEQYF.

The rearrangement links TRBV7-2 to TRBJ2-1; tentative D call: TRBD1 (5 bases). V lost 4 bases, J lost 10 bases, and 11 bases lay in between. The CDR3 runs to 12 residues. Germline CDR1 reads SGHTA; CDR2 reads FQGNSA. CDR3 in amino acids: CASSSTRTEQFF. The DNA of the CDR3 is TGTGCCAGCAGCTCTACGAGGACAGAGCAGTTCTTC.

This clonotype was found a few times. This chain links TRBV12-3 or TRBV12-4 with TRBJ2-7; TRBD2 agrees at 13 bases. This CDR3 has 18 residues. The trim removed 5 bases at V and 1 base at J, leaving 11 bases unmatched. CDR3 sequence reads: CASSGMGLAGRGSYEQYF. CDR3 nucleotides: TGTGCCAGCAGTGGGATGGGACTAGCGGGACGGGGTTCCTACGAGCAGTACTTC.

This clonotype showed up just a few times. CDR3 nucleotide sequence: TGTGCCAGCAGTTTACTTTGGGGCAATGAGCAGTTCTTC. Translated, it gives CASSLLWGNEQFF. This chain uses TRBV28 with TRBJ2-1, with D hard to call. The germline V gene encodes CDR1 MDHEN and CDR2 SYDVKM. Trimming removed 2 bases at V and 6 bases at J, with 8 bases between. The length of the CDR3 is 13 residues. Variable domain in full (rest from reference TRBV28 and TRBJ2-1): DVKVTQSSRYLVKRTGEKVFLECVQDMDHENMFWYRQDPGLGLRLIYFSYDVKMKEKGDIPEGYSVSREKKERFSLILESASTNQTSMYLCASSLLWGNEQFFGPGTRLTVL.

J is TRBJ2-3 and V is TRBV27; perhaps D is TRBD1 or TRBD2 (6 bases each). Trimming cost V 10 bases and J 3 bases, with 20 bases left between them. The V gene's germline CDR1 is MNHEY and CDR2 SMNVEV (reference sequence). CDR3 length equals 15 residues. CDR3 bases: TGTGCCACACGCCCAGGGGACTCTAAGACAGATACGCAGTATTTT. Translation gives CATRPGDSKTDTQYF.

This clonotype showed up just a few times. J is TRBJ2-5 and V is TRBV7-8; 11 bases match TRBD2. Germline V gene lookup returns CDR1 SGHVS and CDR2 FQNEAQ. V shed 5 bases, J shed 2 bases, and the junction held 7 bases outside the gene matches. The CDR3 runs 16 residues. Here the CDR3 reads CASSPPGLAEQETQYF. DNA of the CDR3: TGTGCCAGCAGCCCCCCGGGACTAGCGGAGCAAGAGACCCAGTACTTC.

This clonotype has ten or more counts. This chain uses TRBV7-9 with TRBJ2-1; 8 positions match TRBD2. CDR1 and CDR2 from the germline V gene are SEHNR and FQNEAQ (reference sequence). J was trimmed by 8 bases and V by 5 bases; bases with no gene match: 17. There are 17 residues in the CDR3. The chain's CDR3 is CASSPPRGAGGGYEQFF. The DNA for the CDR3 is TGTGCCAGCAGCCCCCCCCGAGGGGCGGGAGGCGGCTATGAGCAGTTCTTC. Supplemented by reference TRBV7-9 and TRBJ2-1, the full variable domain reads DTGVSQNPRHKITKRGQNVTFRCDPISEHNRLYWYRQTLGQGPEFLTYFQNEAQLEKSRLLSDRFSAERPKGSFSTLEIQRTEQGDSAMYLCASSPPRGAGGGYEQFFGPGTRLTVL.

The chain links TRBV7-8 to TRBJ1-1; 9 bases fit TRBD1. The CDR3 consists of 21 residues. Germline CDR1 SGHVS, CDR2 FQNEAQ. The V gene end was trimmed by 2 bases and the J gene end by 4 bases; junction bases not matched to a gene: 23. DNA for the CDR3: TGTGCCAGCAGCTTACCGATAGATTCTAGGGACAGGGAGAATATGGGCACTGAAGCTTTCTTT. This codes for CASSLPIDSRDRENMGTEAFF.

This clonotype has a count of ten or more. The CDR3 DNA sequence: TGTGCCAGCAGTCCCGACAGGGGGAGATCTGGGGCCAACGTCCTGACTTTC. It encodes CASSPDRGRSGANVLTF. The chain joins TRBV27 to TRBJ2-6; 9 positions match TRBD1. Germline trimming cut 5 bases from V and 1 base from J; bases unmatched to any gene: 6. CDR1 and CDR2 from the germline V gene are MNHEY and SMNVEV (reference sequence). The CDR3 extends over 17 amino acids.

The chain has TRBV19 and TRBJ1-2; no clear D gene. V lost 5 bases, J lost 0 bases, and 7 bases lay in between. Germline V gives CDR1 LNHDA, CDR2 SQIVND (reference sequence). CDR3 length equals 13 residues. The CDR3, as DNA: TGTGCCAGTAGTCGGCCCTCTAACTATGGCTACACCTTC. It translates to CASSRPSNYGYTF.

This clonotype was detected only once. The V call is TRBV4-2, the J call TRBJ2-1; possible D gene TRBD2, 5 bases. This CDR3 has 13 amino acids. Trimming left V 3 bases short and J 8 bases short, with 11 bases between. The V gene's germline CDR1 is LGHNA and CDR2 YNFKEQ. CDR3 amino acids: CASSHRHGDEQFF. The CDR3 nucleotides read TGTGCCAGCAGCCACCGCCACGGGGATGAGCAGTTCTTC.

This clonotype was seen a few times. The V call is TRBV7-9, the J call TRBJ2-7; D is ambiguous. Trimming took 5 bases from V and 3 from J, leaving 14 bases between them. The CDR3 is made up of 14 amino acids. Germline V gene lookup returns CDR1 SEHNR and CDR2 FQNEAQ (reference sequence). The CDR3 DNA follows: TGTGCCAGCAGCCCAACGGCAGACGGCTACGAGCAGTACTTC. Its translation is CASSPTADGYEQYF.

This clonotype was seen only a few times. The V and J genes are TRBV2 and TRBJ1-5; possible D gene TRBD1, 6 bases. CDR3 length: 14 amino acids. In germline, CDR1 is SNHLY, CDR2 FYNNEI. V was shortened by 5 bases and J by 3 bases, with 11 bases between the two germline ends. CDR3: CASSRTADNQPQHF. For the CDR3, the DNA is TGTGCCAGCAGTCGGACAGCCGACAATCAGCCCCAGCATTTT.

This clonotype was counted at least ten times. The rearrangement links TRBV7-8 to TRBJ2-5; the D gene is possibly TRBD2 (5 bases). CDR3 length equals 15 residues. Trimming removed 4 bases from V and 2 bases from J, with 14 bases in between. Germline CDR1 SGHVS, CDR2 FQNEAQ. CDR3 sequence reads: CASSSFGRDQETQYF. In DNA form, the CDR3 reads TGTGCCAGCAGCTCCTTTGGGAGAGATCAAGAGACCCAGTACTTC. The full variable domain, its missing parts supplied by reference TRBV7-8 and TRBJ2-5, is GAGVSQSPRYKVAKRGQDVALRCDPISGHVSLFWYQQALGQGPEFLTYFQNEAQLDKSGLPSDRFFAERPEGSVSTLKIQRTQQEDSAVYLCASSSFGRDQETQYFGPGTRLLVL.

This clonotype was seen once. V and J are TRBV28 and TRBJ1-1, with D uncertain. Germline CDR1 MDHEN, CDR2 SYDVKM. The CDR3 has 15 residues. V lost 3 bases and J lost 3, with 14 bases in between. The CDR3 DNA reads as TGTGCCAGCAGTTTTCCTCGGCAGGCGTACACTGAAGCTTTCTTT. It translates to CASSFPRQAYTEAFF.

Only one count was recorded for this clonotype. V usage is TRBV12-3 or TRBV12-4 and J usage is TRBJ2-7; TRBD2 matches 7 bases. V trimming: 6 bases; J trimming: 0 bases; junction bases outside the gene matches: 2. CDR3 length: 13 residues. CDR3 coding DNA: TGTGCCAGCAGCGGGGGGAGCTCCTACGAGCAGTACTTC. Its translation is CASSGGSSYEQYF.